The rows below give T cell receptor beta chains drawn from one sample of a study of CD8+CD57+ T cells in acquired aplastic anemia. TCRdb itself ran the reads through MiXCR, one entry per CDR3 protein. The sample lists about half a million distinct CDR3 sequences; roughly a third were seen once. The sample taken for sequencing was sorted CD4+, CD8+, or CD8+CD57+ T cells (not recorded which) from PBMCs. All receptors come from a human donor with aplastic anemia. Both conserved end residues are trimmed from each CDR3. D genes are given only for firm matches.

d_gene,v_gene,len,j_gene,CDR3aa
NA,TRBV19,12,TRBJ2-7,ASRSRRGPYEQY
TRBD2,TRBV10-2,13,TRBJ2-1,ASVLDSGILNEQF
TRBD1,TRBV29-1,10,TRBJ1-2,SVVRGRHGYT
TRBD1,TRBV29-1,10,TRBJ2-3,SVVQGDDTQY
NA,TRBV20-1,11,TRBJ2-1,SASATSRDEQF
NA,TRBV4-2,13,TRBJ1-2,ARSQEVEMGYGYT
NA,TRBV19,10,TRBJ1-2,ASRVTGNGYT
NA,TRBV5-5,13,TRBJ1-1,ASSTPTARVTEAF
TRBD2,TRBV19,13,TRBJ2-3,ASSKRGESTDTQY
NA,TRBV7-2,11,TRBJ1-1,ASSSKINTEAF
TRBD1,TRBV29-1,9,TRBJ2-7,SVDRGREQY
NA,TRBV6-1,10,TRBJ2-2,ASRLSRGELF
NA,TRBV5-4,14,TRBJ1-6,ASSFGREPYNSPLH
TRBD1,TRBV27,12,TRBJ1-1,ASSAGDRVTEAF
NA,TRBV20-1,10,TRBJ1-2,SAPDVSLGYT
NA,TRBV10-3,13,TRBJ2-5,AISEWVQGQETQY
NA,TRBV6-1,11,TRBJ1-5,ASGSGLNQPQH
NA,TRBV7-8,15,TRBJ1-3,ASSRNLGLDSGNTIY
NA,TRBV9,13,TRBJ2-3,ASSVGGEYTDTQY
NA,TRBV20-1,10,TRBJ2-3,SARDRTTTQY
NA,TRBV30,12,TRBJ1-5,AWSPHGSNQPQH
NA,TRBV4-1,12,TRBJ1-6,ASSFEGWDSPLH
NA,TRBV5-5,11,TRBJ2-1,ASSPPLRYEQF
NA,TRBV28,15,TRBJ2-7,ASSLAPWAGHSYEQY
NA,TRBV9,14,TRBJ2-7,ASSPPSPGNTYEQY
TRBD2,TRBV10-1,15,TRBJ2-1,ASSGSSPLASINEQF
NA,TRBV2,13,TRBJ1-1,ASSRGRRDHTEAF
TRBD1,TRBV19,14,TRBJ1-3,ASTDRTGGNLNTIY
NA,TRBV6-5,12,TRBJ1-5,ASSYAQNNQPQH
NA,TRBV7-9,13,TRBJ1-1,ASSLPPGANTEAF
TRBD1,TRBV7-8,13,TRBJ1-2,ASSSTGGISYGYT
TRBD1,TRBV6-5,11,TRBJ1-2,ASSYRGWSGYT
NA,TRBV29-1,12,TRBJ2-3,SVVGQLMRDTQY
NA,TRBV7-2,12,TRBJ2-5,ASSEGLLQETQY
NA,TRBV12-3/TRBV12-4,11,TRBJ1-3,ASSLFGGNTIY
NA,TRBV11-1,14,TRBJ1-2,ASSLSRPGDNYGYT
NA,TRBV2,13,TRBJ1-6,ASSWDGSYNSPLH
NA,TRBV4-1,12,TRBJ2-1,ASSQDYGRRGQF
TRBD2,TRBV13,15,TRBJ2-1,ASSLGLAGTTYNEQF
TRBD1,TRBV19,12,TRBJ1-6,ATAPGQLNSPLH
NA,TRBV12-3/TRBV12-4,13,TRBJ2-1,ASSLSGQGGNEQF
NA,TRBV7-9,11,TRBJ1-5,ASGLSENQPQH
NA,TRBV7-3,14,TRBJ2-7,ASSLVWQPSSYEQY
NA,TRBV24-1,13,TRBJ1-5,ATSSVQGEGQPQH
TRBD1,TRBV2,11,TRBJ2-1,ASSDRGRNEQF
TRBD2,TRBV2,13,TRBJ2-5,ASSSSGGAGETQY
NA,TRBV25-1,14,TRBJ1-2,ASSYFEKLTLDGYT
NA,TRBV25-1,12,TRBJ2-7,ASSLGDWSYEQY
NA,TRBV5-1,13,TRBJ1-1,ASSLERVPNTEAF
NA,TRBV20-1,10,TRBJ1-5,SARGGNQPQH
NA,TRBV19,14,TRBJ1-4,ASSAKETMGNEKLF
TRBD1,TRBV7-8,12,TRBJ1-1,ASSSTGGSTEAF
TRBD1,TRBV19,14,TRBJ1-2,ASRDPGTGASWGYT
NA,TRBV25-1,13,TRBJ1-6,ASSGLRGTNSPLH
TRBD2,TRBV19,12,TRBJ2-1,ASAIAGSYNEQF
NA,TRBV12-3/TRBV12-4,11,TRBJ1-5,ASSLRGHQPQH
NA,TRBV10-2,12,TRBJ2-7,ASSESGRGDEQY
NA,TRBV24-1,11,TRBJ2-7,ATSDSWAVEQY
NA,TRBV7-2,13,TRBJ2-5,ASQGSLERQETQY
NA,TRBV20-1,12,TRBJ1-2,SARDYEQEGGYT